The clone carrying this T cell receptor beta chain was seen more than once but under ten times. Its antigen is undetermined. CDR1 and CDR2 from the germline V gene are SQVTM and ANQGSEA. This CDR3 is 12 amino acids long. V was pared by 7 bases and J by 1 base, with 3 bases of the junction left unmatched. The data derive from a study of beta chain features in type 1 diabetes. Study-level findings and limits: These data did not resolve whether HLA type affects TCRB rearrangement. TCRB CDR3s were moderately but significantly shorter in Type 1 diabetes patients in all four CD4+ subsets.

The whole isolated RNA underwent reverse transcription, so sequencing captured expressed TCRB transcripts. TCRdb's copy holds only in-frame clones and misses some; the assay was immunoSEQ multiplex PCR. The table records hundreds of thousands of clones, around 15% of them present only once. Purity exceeded 98% in all sorted populations. The clonotype originates from a man between 18 and 35 years old in good health. The J gene is TRBJ1-1, the V gene TRBV29-1; 7 bases are shared with TRBD1. The specimen was naive CD4+ T cells from blood. CDR3 nucleotide sequence: TGCAGCGCCGGGACAGCGAACACTGAAGCTTTCTTT. It encodes CSAGTANTEAFF.